Reported below is one T cell receptor (beta chain). What it binds is not known. Profiled with immunoSEQ multiplex PCR; TCRdb holds only in-frame clones, not every one. This sample has about 24,000 clones, with 70% to 85% found just once. Time point specified: week 11, during vaccination. With topical imiquimod, each dose of the vaccine consisted of 300 ug of mutant IDH1 20-mer peptide. In every donor, the tumor was a new WHO grade 3 or 4 IDH1-mutant, ATRX-lost astrocytoma. The data originate from a study of a mutant IDH1 vaccine in newly diagnosed glioma. Study at large: Patients received vaccination from 4-6 weeks after radiotherapy alone, or with temozolomide cycles.

Study-wide results and limits: Immune responses induced by vaccination arose in approximately 92% of the patients.

This CDR3 region has 14 residues. The V end was cut by 3 bases, the J end by 3 bases, with 8 bases between. CDR1 MNHEY and CDR2 SMNVEV come from the germline V gene (reference sequence). V is TRBV27 and J is TRBJ1-4; D not resolved. Here the sequenced sample was PBMCs, taken from a glioma patient whose treatment included an IDH1 peptide vaccine. The receptor was isolated from a man aged 40-49 years with glioma. CDR3 sequence reads: CASSFGRANEKLFF. CDR3 DNA sequence: TGTGCCAGCAGTTTCGGCAGAGCTAATGAAAAACTGTTTTTT.